This TCR beta chain derives from a study of shared clonotypes between healthy human individuals. V was trimmed by 3 bases and J by 10 bases, leaving 15 bases between them. The germline V gene encodes CDR1 LNHNV and CDR2 YYDKDF (reference sequence). The CDR3 extends over 13 amino acids. CD8 cells classed as naive were CD45RO-negative and positively selected for CCR7, excluding terminally differentiated effector memory CD45RA+ cells. Sequencing was performed with immunoSEQ multiplex PCR; in TCRdb, only in-frame clones are kept and a portion is missing. In the table there are approximately 840,000 clones, about 97% of which are singletons.

The sequence was obtained from a man aged 30 to 45 in good health. The source material was naive CD8+ T cells sorted from blood. V gene TRBV15 combines with J gene TRBJ1-2; D is unresolved. CDR3: CATSRGALSHYTF. The CDR3 nucleotides read TGTGCCACCAGCAGGGGCGCGCTTTCACACTACACCTTC.